A single sample gave rise to the 22 T cell receptor beta chains below, sequenced in a study of cytomegalovirus exposure and HLA in healthy donors. Amplification used 60 Vbeta primers and 13 Jbeta primers. Generated by immunoSEQ multiplex PCR, the TCRdb table keeps only in-frame clones and is missing some. The sample records about 150,000 clones, over 60% being singletons. Material for sequencing was PBMCs. The receptors shown here come from a man aged 40-50 years in good health and CMV-seropositive.

J is TRBJ2-7 and V is TRBV5-4; 10 bases line up with TRBD1. Looked up from germline, CDR1 is SGHNT and CDR2 is YYREEE (reference sequence). V was clipped by 4 bases and J by 6 bases; unmatched bases: 4. This CDR3 spans 13 amino acids. The CDR3 here is CASSMDRGGEQYF. CDR3 coding DNA: TGTGCCAGCAGCATGGACAGGGGGGGCGAGCAGTACTTC.

Of note for this clone: Distinct nucleotide sequences in the sample also encode this CDR3. The genes are TRBV13 and TRBJ2-2; D possibly corresponds to TRBD2 (5 bases). V shed 3 bases and J shed 1 base, with 12 bases lying between them. This CDR3 comprises 16 residues. CDR1 is PRHDT and CDR2 is FYEKMQ in the germline V gene (reference sequence). CDR3 sequence (DNA): TGTGCCAGCAGCTTGGGTGAGCGGAGGAACACCGGGGAGCTGTTTTTT. Amino acid sequence: CASSLGERRNTGELFF. Supplemented by reference TRBV13 and TRBJ2-2, the full variable domain reads AAGVIQSPRHLIKEKRETATLKCYPIPRHDTVYWYQQGPGQDPQFLISFYEKMQSDKGSIPDRFSAQQFSDYHSELNMSSLELGDSALYFCASSLGERRNTGELFFGEGSRLTVL.

The chain has TRBV30 and TRBJ1-4; D is unclear. Trimming removed 5 bases at V and 7 bases at J, with 17 bases between. Germline CDR1 is GTSNPN and CDR2 is SVGIG (reference sequence). The CDR3 runs to 14 residues. This chain's CDR3 is CAWSRVGYVEKLFF. CDR3 nucleotides: TGTGCCTGGTCGAGGGTGGGCTACGTTGAAAAACTGTTTTTT.

The chain joins TRBV10-3 to TRBJ1-1; D uncertain. Germline CDR1 reads ENHRY; CDR2 reads SYGVKD. CDR3 length equals 13 residues. Trimming removed 8 bases at V and 0 bases at J, with 10 bases between. CDR3 sequence reads: CAIRVDLNTEAFF. The CDR3 DNA follows: TGTGCCATCCGGGTTGATCTGAACACTGAAGCTTTCTTT.

The chain joins TRBV6-1 to TRBJ1-1; D gene unclear. Trimming removed 6 bases from V and 2 bases from J, with 16 bases in between. The germline gives CDR1 MNHNS, CDR2 SASEGT. This CDR3 contains 15 residues. The DNA for the CDR3 is TGTGCCAGCAGGGGCCTACAACAGTTTAACACTGAAGCTTTCTTT. The encoded protein is CASRGLQQFNTEAFF.

V gene TRBV28 combines with J gene TRBJ1-3; D is possibly TRBD1 (5 bases). V was pared by 8 bases and J by 7 bases, with 27 bases between. The CDR3 is made up of 17 amino acids. CDR1 MDHEN and CDR2 SYDVKM come from the germline V gene. CDR3 residues: CASYFRAGRFTPNTIYF. As DNA, the CDR3 is TGTGCCAGCTATTTTAGGGCAGGGCGATTTACGCCGAACACCATATATTTT.

Regarding this clone: The junction differs from germline at one of its ends, possibly a read error. CDR3 DNA sequence: TGTGCCAGCAGCATAACTAGCGGCTCCTACAATGAGCAGTTCTTC. Translating gives CASSITSGSYNEQFF. This chain uses TRBV7-3 with TRBJ2-1, with 8 bases matching TRBD2. The CDR3 is made up of 15 amino acids. Germline V gene data show CDR1 as SGHTA and CDR2 as FQGTGA.

As DNA, the CDR3 is TGTGCCAGCAGTTACGTAGGGGACAATGAGCAGTTCTTC. Translating it yields CASSYVGDNEQFF. The V call is TRBV6-5, the J call TRBJ2-1; possibly TRBD1 for D (5 bases). Germline CDR1 is MNHEY and CDR2 is SVGAGI. Trimming removed 2 bases at V and 5 bases at J, with 7 bases between. The CDR3 is 13 amino acids.

The chain uses TRBV11-1 and TRBJ2-1; 11 bases agree with TRBD2. Germline-derived CDR1 and CDR2 are SGHAT and FQDESV (reference sequence). This CDR3 contains 16 residues. V was pared by 5 bases and J by 8 bases, with 11 bases of the junction left unmatched. The CDR3 spells CASSPGLAGRSDEQFF. CDR3 DNA sequence: TGTGCCAGCAGCCCCGGACTAGCGGGTCGGTCTGATGAGCAGTTCTTC.

The chain has TRBV6-1 and TRBJ2-1, with 13 bases aligning to TRBD2. The V segment lost 0 bases and the J segment 8 bases; nucleotides outside the gene matches: 7. Germline CDR1 is MNHNS and CDR2 is SASEGT. The CDR3 spans 17 residues. This chain's CDR3 is CASSEAWTSGRVYEQFF. The CDR3 region has the DNA TGTGCCAGCAGTGAAGCCTGGACTAGCGGGAGAGTCTATGAGCAGTTCTTC.

This clone was seen a few times. The J gene is TRBJ2-2, the V gene TRBV28; perhaps TRBD2 as D (6 bases). CDR1 is MDHEN and CDR2 is SYDVKM in the germline V gene. V dropped 5 bases and J dropped 5 bases, with 12 bases sitting between them. The CDR3 has 14 amino acids. CDR3 bases: TGTGCCAGCAGTCCCGATCGGGGGACCGGGGAGCTGTTTTTT. This translates into CASSPDRGTGELFF. The variable domain in full, with the rest retrieved from reference TRBV28 and TRBJ2-2, is DVKVTQSSRYLVKRTGEKVFLECVQDMDHENMFWYRQDPGLGLRLIYFSYDVKMKEKGDIPEGYSVSREKKERFSLILESASTNQTSMYLCASSPDRGTGELFFGEGSRLTVL.

This sequence joins TRBV6-5 and TRBJ1-4; unclear D gene. The CDR3 has 13 residues. Deletions cut 8 bases from V and 4 bases from J, with 11 bases between. From germline, CDR1 is MNHEY and CDR2 SVGAGI. CDR3 region: CASGLRLNEKLFF. CDR3 DNA: TGTGCCAGCGGCTTGCGGCTTAATGAAAAACTGTTTTTT.

The chain recombines TRBV5-6 with TRBJ1-4, with D unclear. V was clipped by 2 bases and J by 6 bases, with 11 bases between them. CDR3 length: 14 residues. Germline V gene sequence: CDR1 SGHDT, CDR2 YYEEEE. Here the CDR3 DNA reads TGTGCCAGCAGCTTCTCCCACGGTTATGAAAAACTGTTTTTT. Encoded protein: CASSFSHGYEKLFF. The whole variable domain, filled in from reference TRBV5-6 and TRBJ1-4, reads DAGVTQSPTHLIKTRGQQVTLRCSPKSGHDTVSWYQQALGQGPQFIFQYYEEEERQRGNFPDRFSGHQFPNYSSELNVNALLLGDSALYLCASSFSHGYEKLFFGSGTQLSVL.

As DNA, the CDR3 is TGTGCCAGCAGTGAGACAGGGAAACCCCACGGGGCTTTCTTT. It is translated as CASSETGKPHGAFF. The J gene is TRBJ1-1, the V gene TRBV6-1; 7 bases map to TRBD1. The CDR3 sequence is 14 residues long. Trimming cost V 3 bases and J 11 bases; bases outside gene matches: 12. CDR1 is MNHNS, CDR2 SASEGT, per germline.

The V and J genes are TRBV18 and TRBJ1-1; 10 nucleotides agree with TRBD1. The CDR3 has 14 amino acids. The V segment lost 2 bases and the J segment 5 bases; nucleotides outside the gene matches: 2. Germline V lookup: CDR1 KGHSH, CDR2 LQKENI. CDR3 DNA: TGTGCCAGCTCACCAGGGACAGGGGTAACTGAAGCTTTCTTT. Encoded protein: CASSPGTGVTEAFF.

The chain links TRBV5-6 to TRBJ1-2; D unresolved. CDR3 length equals 14 residues. Germline V lookup: CDR1 SGHDT, CDR2 YYEEEE. V gave up 4 bases and J gave up 4 bases, with 14 bases separating them. The CDR3 loop reads CASSPRGRAYGYTF. The CDR3 DNA follows: TGTGCCAGCAGCCCCCGAGGCCGCGCCTATGGCTACACCTTC.

The V and J genes are TRBV2 and TRBJ2-7; D gene uncertain. Germline lookup yields CDR1 SNHLY and CDR2 FYNNEI. This CDR3 comprises 15 residues. V lost 3 bases to trimming and J lost 0 bases, with 12 bases between them. For the CDR3, the DNA is TGTGCCAGCAGTGAGCAGTCAGGTCTCTCCTACGAGCAGTACTTC. Its translation is CASSEQSGLSYEQYF.

The J gene is TRBJ2-7, the V gene TRBV5-3, with 10 positions matching TRBD2. TRBV5-3 qualifies as an ORF whose function is uncertain. The CDR3 runs to 17 residues. Germline trimming cut 2 bases from V and 2 bases from J; bases unmatched to any gene: 10. The CDR3 reads CARSLLSWTSGAYEQYF. For the CDR3, the DNA is TGTGCCAGAAGCTTATTGTCCTGGACTAGCGGTGCCTACGAGCAGTACTTC.

This chain links TRBV28 with TRBJ2-1; a weak D match, TRBD2 (6 bases). This CDR3 contains 14 residues. The V and J ends lost 8 bases and 15 bases respectively, with 26 bases between them. Germline CDR1 and CDR2: MDHEN and SYDVKM. CDR3 DNA sequence: TGTGCCAGCCTTGCAGGGTTAGGGCGAGGAGGGCGGTTCTTC. It specifies CASLAGLGRGGRFF.

The rearrangement links TRBV4-1 to TRBJ1-5; 8 nucleotides align to TRBD1. The CDR3 has 16 amino acids. Germline V gene lookup returns CDR1 MGHRA and CDR2 YSYEKL. J lost 5 bases, V lost 2 bases, and 8 bases had no gene match. The CDR3 DNA is TGCGCCAGCAGCCAATCCTCCCAGGGGGCTTATCAGCCCCAGCATTTT. Its protein product is CASSQSSQGAYQPQHF.

The J gene is TRBJ2-5, the V gene TRBV29-1; D possibly corresponds to TRBD2 (6 bases). The V gene lost 5 bases and the J gene lost 10 bases, with 20 bases spanning the gap. Germline V gene data show CDR1 as SQVTM and CDR2 as ANQGSEA. The CDR3 spans 13 residues. The CDR3 loop is CSVLPGGERGQYF. The CDR3 DNA follows: TGCAGCGTTCTCCCCGGGGGAGAACGGGGCCAGTACTTC.

The chain is built from TRBV5-1 and TRBJ1-5; the match to TRBD1 covers 10 bases. The germline CDR1 and CDR2 sequences are SGHRS and YFSETQ. The trim removed 4 bases at V and 10 bases at J, leaving 8 bases unmatched. The CDR3 runs 14 residues. CDR3 nucleotides: TGCGCCAGCAGCCCTTCCGGGACAGGGGAACCCCAGCATTTT. Protein: CASSPSGTGEPQHF.